Listed below are T cell receptor beta chains from one sample, sequenced in a study of CD8+ T cells in alopecia areata. This table comes from immunoSEQ multiplex PCR, and its TCRdb copy is limited to in-frame clones, with some not included. The sample contains under 350,000 clones, 58% of which appear only once. The sequencing used CD4+ T cells sorted from blood, collected at week 24, from a patient treated with tofacitinib. All receptors derive from a human donor with alopecia areata. CDR3s include the opening cysteine and the closing phenylalanine or tryptophan. The D gene is left open where the match is weak. Size tells how often a clone was seen (once, few, many) or the class of an expanded clone, and some rows leave it out.

>TRBD1|TRBJ2-2|TRBV5-1|few
TGCGCCAGCAGCTTGAGGGGGCGCGGAACCGGGGAGCTGTTTTTT
CASSLRGRGTGELFF
>TRBD1|TRBJ1-2|TRBV19|once
TGTGCCAGTAGTCGGGACAGGGGCACCTATGGCTACACCTTC
CASSRDRGTYGYTF
>TRBD1|TRBJ1-6|TRBV7-9|-
TGTGCCAGCAGCTACAGGGGCAGTAATTCACCCCTCCACTTT
CASSYRGSNSPLHF
>TRBD1|TRBJ2-3|TRBV6-5|-
TGTGCCTGCCAACCGGGACAGCACACAGATACGCAGTATTTT
CACQPGQHTDTQYF
>-|TRBJ2-7|TRBV10-3|-
TGTGCCATCAGTGGGGTAGGGAGCGGATCCTCCTACGAGCAGTACTTC
CAISGVGSGSSYEQYF
>-|TRBJ2-1|TRBV29-1|-
TGCAGCGTTGCCAACCGTAGTAATGAGCAGTTCTTC
CSVANRSNEQFF
>-|TRBJ1-5|TRBV15|-
TGTGCCACCAGCAGAGATGCGAGTCCCAATCAGCCCCAGCATTTT
CATSRDASPNQPQHF
>TRBD1|TRBJ2-5|TRBV6-5|-
TGTGCCAGCAGTTTAGAGGGGGCCCGGTGGCAAGAGACCCAGTACTTC
CASSLEGARWQETQYF
>TRBD1|TRBJ1-4|TRBV4-2|-
TGTGCCAGCAGCCAGCAGACAGGGGGCGATTTCGGTGAAAAACTGTTTTTT
CASSQQTGGDFGEKLFF
>TRBD1|TRBJ1-5|TRBV6-5|-
TGTGCCAGCAGTTCGACTGGACAGGGTTTAGGTCAGCCCCAGCATTTT
CASSSTGQGLGQPQHF
>-|TRBJ1-2|TRBV6-5|-
TGTGCCAGCAGTTACGGGTTCATCGGCTATGGCTACACCTTC
CASSYGFIGYGYTF
>-|TRBJ1-4|TRBV5-1|-
TGCGCCAGCAGCTTGGGGCCGGGCTATGCTAATGAAAAACTGTTTTTT
CASSLGPGYANEKLFF
>-|TRBJ1-1|TRBV11-2|few
TGTGCCAGCAGCTTATCCCTACGTCGGGGGGCTGGTACTGAAGCTTTCTTT
CASSLSLRRGAGTEAFF
>TRBD1|TRBJ1-5|TRBV4-1|-
TGCGCCAGCAGCCAAGCCGCGACAGGGGACAATCAGCCCCAGCATTTT
CASSQAATGDNQPQHF
>-|TRBJ2-6|TRBV27|-
TGTGCCAGCAGTTTACGGACACTTACGGGAGGGGCCAACGTCCTGACTTTC
CASSLRTLTGGANVLTF
>-|TRBJ2-2|TRBV29-1|-
TGCAGCGTTGGACCCAGGCCCCACACCGGGGAGCTGTTTTTT
CSVGPRPHTGELFF
>-|TRBJ1-2|TRBV29-1|-
TGCAGCGTTGGTCAGGATTATGGCTACACCTTC
CSVGQDYGYTF
>TRBD1|TRBJ1-6|TRBV5-1|once
TGCGCCAGCAGCCGGGACAGAGGGAATTCACCCCTCCACTTT
CASSRDRGNSPLHF
>-|TRBJ2-3|TRBV28|few
TGTGCCAGCAGTTCCCCGAAGTGGACAGATACGCAGTATTTT
CASSSPKWTDTQYF
>-|TRBJ1-2|TRBV27|few
TGTGCCAGCAGTTCACAGGGTTTAGGGAATGGCTACACCTTC
CASSSQGLGNGYTF
>TRBD1|TRBJ2-1|TRBV4-2|-
TGTGCCAGCAGCCAGGGGGGACAGGGCGTCAATGAGCAGTTCTTC
CASSQGGQGVNEQFF
>TRBD1|TRBJ2-5|TRBV4-3|once
TGCGCCAGCAGCCAAGAAACAGGGGTCCAAGAGACCCAGTACTTC
CASSQETGVQETQYF
>-|TRBJ2-1|TRBV6-5|-
TGTGCCAGCAGGATGGACAGCTACTCCTACAATGAGCAGTTCTTC
CASRMDSYSYNEQFF
>TRBD1|TRBJ1-1|TRBV4-2|-
TGTGCCAGCAGCCAGGGGGACAGGGTAACCCCTGAAGCTTTCTTT
CASSQGDRVTPEAFF
>-|TRBJ2-6|TRBV4-3|-
TGCGCCAGCACCCAGGAATATCAGGTCTCTGGGGCCAACGTCCTGACTTTC
CASTQEYQVSGANVLTF
>TRBD2|TRBJ2-5|TRBV7-2|-
TGTGCCAGCAGCTTGGGGCCCGGGACTAGCGGGGGGCCGGGGGAGACCCAGTACTTC
CASSLGPGTSGGPGETQYF
>-|TRBJ2-6|TRBV4-1|few
TGCGCCAGCAGCCCCGGCTCTGGGGCCAACGTCCTGACTTTC
CASSPGSGANVLTF
>-|TRBJ2-7|TRBV4-2|few
TGTGCCAGCAGCCAAGAACGGGACTACGAGCAGTACTTC
CASSQERDYEQYF
>TRBD2|TRBJ2-5|TRBV9|-
TGTGCCAGCAGCGTGGGACTAGCGGGGGGAGAGACCCAGTACTTC
CASSVGLAGGETQYF
>-|TRBJ1-4|TRBV6-5|-
TGTGCCAGCAGGACACAGGCGAATGAAAAACTGTTTTTT
CASRTQANEKLFF
>TRBD2|TRBJ2-1|TRBV7-6|few
TGTGCCAGCAGCTCCCCGTGGACTAGCGGACACAATGAGCAGTTCTTC
CASSSPWTSGHNEQFF
>-|TRBJ1-2|TRBV4-3|-
TGCGCCAGCAGCCAAGCCAGGGGAAATGGCTACACCTTC
CASSQARGNGYTF
>TRBD2|TRBJ2-3|TRBV7-9|-
TGTGCCAGCAGCTCCCTCCGTTTGAGCGGGGGATCGAATACGCAGTATTTT
CASSSLRLSGGSNTQYF
>TRBD1|TRBJ1-1|TRBV9|-
TGTGCCAGCAGCCAACGGACAGGGGGTCCGGCTGAAGCTTTCTTT
CASSQRTGGPAEAFF
>TRBD1|TRBJ2-5|TRBV19|-
TGTGCCAGTAGTATCGCAGGGGGTCAAGAGACCCAGTACTTC
CASSIAGGQETQYF
>-|TRBJ2-7|TRBV28|-
TGTGCCAGTCCGACGGGAGATCGCTACGAGCAGTACTTC
CASPTGDRYEQYF
>TRBD1|TRBJ1-2|TRBV6-5|-
TGTGCCAGCAGTTACCGAGGACAGGGAGGTGGCTACACCTTC
CASSYRGQGGGYTF
>-|TRBJ2-7|TRBV20-1|-
TGCAGTGCCTCGGACGGGTTCGGGTACTTC
CSASDGFGYF
>TRBD2|TRBJ2-1|TRBV18|-
TGTGCCAGCTCACGATCTAGCGGGGACTCCTACAATGAGCAGTTCTTC
CASSRSSGDSYNEQFF
>-|TRBJ2-2|TRBV25-1|-
TGTGCCAGCTATGAGGGAACCGGGGAGCTGTTTTTT
CASYEGTGELFF
>TRBD1|TRBJ2-7|TRBV9|-
TGTGCCAGCAGCGTTCGACAGGGGTCCGAGCAGTACTTC
CASSVRQGSEQYF